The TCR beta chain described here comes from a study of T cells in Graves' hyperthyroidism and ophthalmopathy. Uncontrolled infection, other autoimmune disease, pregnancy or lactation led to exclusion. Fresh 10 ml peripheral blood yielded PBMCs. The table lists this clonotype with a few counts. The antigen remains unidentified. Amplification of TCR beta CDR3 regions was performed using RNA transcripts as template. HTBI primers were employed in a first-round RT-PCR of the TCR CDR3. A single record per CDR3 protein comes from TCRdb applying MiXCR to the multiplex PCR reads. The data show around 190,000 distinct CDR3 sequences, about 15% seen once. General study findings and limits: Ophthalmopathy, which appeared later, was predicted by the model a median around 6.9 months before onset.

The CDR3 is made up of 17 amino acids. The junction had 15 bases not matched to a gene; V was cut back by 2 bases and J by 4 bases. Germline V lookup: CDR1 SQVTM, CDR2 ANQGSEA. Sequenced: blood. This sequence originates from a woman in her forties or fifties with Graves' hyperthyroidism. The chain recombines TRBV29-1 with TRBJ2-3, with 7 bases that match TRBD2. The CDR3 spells CSVELIVGLAESDTQYF. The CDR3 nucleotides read TGCAGCGTTGAATTGATTGTAGGGCTAGCGGAATCAGATACGCAGTATTTT.